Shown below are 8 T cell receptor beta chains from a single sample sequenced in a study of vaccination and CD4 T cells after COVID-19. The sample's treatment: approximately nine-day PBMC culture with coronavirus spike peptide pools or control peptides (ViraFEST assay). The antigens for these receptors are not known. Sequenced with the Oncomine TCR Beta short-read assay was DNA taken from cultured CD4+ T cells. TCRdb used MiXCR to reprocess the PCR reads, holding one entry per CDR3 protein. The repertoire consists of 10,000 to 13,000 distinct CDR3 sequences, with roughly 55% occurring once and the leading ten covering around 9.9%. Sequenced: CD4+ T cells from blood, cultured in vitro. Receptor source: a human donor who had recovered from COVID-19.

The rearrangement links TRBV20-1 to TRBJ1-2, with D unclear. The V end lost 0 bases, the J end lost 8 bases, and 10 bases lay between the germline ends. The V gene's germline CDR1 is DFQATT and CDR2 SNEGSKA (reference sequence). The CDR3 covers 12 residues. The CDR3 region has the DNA TGCAGTGCTAGAGATAACGGGGTGGGCTACACCTTC. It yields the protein CSARDNGVGYTF.

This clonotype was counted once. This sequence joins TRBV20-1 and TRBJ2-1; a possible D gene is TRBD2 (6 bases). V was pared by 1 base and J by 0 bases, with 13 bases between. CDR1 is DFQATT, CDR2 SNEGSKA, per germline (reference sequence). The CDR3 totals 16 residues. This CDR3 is CSARAGTGSSYNEQFF. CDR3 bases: TGCAGTGCTAGAGCTGGGACTGGAAGCTCCTACAATGAGCAGTTCTTC.

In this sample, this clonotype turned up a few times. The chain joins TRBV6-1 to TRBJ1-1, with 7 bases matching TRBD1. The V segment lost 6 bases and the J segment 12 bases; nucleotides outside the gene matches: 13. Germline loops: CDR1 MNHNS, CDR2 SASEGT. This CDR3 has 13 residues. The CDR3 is CASSSGEGAQSFF. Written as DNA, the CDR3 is TGTGCCAGCAGCTCCGGGGAGGGGGCGCAATCTTTCTTT.

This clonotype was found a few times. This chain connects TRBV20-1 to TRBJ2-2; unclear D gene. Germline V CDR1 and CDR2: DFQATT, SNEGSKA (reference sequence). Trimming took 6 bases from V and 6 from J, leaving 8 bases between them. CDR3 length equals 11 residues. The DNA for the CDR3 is TGCAGTGCCACGCTAGCCGGGGAGCTGTTTTTT. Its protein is CSATLAGELFF.

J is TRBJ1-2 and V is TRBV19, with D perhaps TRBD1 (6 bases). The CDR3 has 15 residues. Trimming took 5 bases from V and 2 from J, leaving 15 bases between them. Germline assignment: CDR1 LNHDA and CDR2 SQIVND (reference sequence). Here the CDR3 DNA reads TGTGCCAGTAGTGATAACAGGGATAACAACTATGGCTACACCTTC. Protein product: CASSDNRDNNYGYTF.

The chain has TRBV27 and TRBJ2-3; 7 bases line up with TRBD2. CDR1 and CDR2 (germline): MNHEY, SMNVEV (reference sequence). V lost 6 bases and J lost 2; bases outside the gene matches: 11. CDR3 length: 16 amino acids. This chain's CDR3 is CASRQTLAANTDTQYF. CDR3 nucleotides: TGTGCCAGCAGACAAACCCTAGCGGCCAACACAGATACGCAGTATTTT.

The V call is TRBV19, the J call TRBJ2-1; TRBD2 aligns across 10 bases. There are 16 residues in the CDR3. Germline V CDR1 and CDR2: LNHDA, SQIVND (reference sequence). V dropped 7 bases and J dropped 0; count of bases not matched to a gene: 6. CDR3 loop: CASNLAGVGSYNEQFF. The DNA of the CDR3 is TGTGCCAGTAATCTAGCGGGAGTGGGCTCCTACAATGAGCAGTTCTTC.

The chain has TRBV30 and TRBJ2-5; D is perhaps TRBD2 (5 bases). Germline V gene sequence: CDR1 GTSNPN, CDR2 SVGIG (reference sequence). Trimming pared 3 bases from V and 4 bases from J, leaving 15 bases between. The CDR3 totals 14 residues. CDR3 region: CAWSGVLGRETQYF. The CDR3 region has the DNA TGTGCCTGGAGCGGGGTTTTAGGGAGAGAGACCCAGTACTTC. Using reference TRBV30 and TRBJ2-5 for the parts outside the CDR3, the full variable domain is SQTIHQWPATLVQPVGSPLSLECTVEGTSNPNLYWYRQAAGRGLQLLFYSVGIGQISSEVPQNLSASRPQDRQFILSSKKLLLSDSGFYLCAWSGVLGRETQYFGPGTRLLVL.